This TCR beta chain comes out of a study of T cells in Graves' hyperthyroidism and ophthalmopathy. The CDR3 regions of TCR beta were amplified from RNA transcripts. The HTBI primer set drove a first-round RT-PCR of the TCR CDR3. In TCRdb, the multiplex PCR reads were re-called with MiXCR into one record per CDR3 protein. The sample yields approximately 380,000 distinct CDR3 sequences, about 18% seen once. CDR3 size: 14 residues. The germline V gene has CDR1 LGHDT and CDR2 YNNKEL (reference sequence). The germline V and J ends were trimmed by 4 bases and 8 bases, with 12 bases remaining between them. Ten or more counts support this clonotype.

This clonotype was sampled from a young man with Graves' ophthalmopathy. Sequences were obtained from blood. The chain is built from TRBV3-1 and TRBJ1-6, with a possible D match to TRBD1 (6 bases). In DNA, the CDR3 is TGTGCCAGCAGCCCCGGGCAGGGGTATTCACCCCTCCACTTT. This gives the protein CASSPGQGYSPLHF.